This TCR beta chain was identified in a study of T cells in Graves' hyperthyroidism and ophthalmopathy. There were TCR beta CDR3 regions amplified from RNA transcripts. An initial round of RT-PCR targeting the TCR CDR3 relied on the HTBI primer set. TCRdb processed the multiplex PCR reads anew with MiXCR; each CDR3 protein has one entry. The sample has more than 450,000 distinct CDR3 sequences, around 20% seen once; the top ten hold 45% to 50%. The table lists this clonotype with many counts. The target antigen is unknown. Broader study findings: Most thyroid clonotypes that were expanded above 0.001 also turned up in blood. From stable hyperthyroidism, ophthalmopathy was set apart by a 13 V-J model.

The sample was blood. This clonotype was sampled from a man aged 40-50 years with Graves' ophthalmopathy.

The CDR3 bases are TGTGCCAGCAGTTACTCCGGCGGCAGGGCCTACGAGCAGTACTTC. Protein: CASSYSGGRAYEQYF. The chain is built from TRBV6-2 or TRBV6-3 and TRBJ2-7, with D perhaps matching TRBD1 (5 bases). The ends were cut back, 0 bases at V and 2 bases at J, with 11 bases in the middle. Germline V gene data show CDR1 as MNHEY and CDR2 as SVGEGT. The CDR3 covers 15 residues.